A selection of T cell receptor beta chains follows, all from one sample in a study of radiation and T cells in renal cell carcinoma. Assay used: immunoSEQ multiplex PCR; TCRdb lists only in-frame clones, some missing. The sample includes 140,000 to 150,000 clones, less than 90% seen only once; the top ten take roughly 4%. The sample consisted of blood, taken from a patient whose treatment included radiotherapy and nephrectomy. Receptors originate from a woman between 70 and 85 years old with renal cell carcinoma. CDR3s include the opening cysteine and the closing phenylalanine or tryptophan. The D gene is left open where the match is weak. Where a row states a size, it is once, few, many or the class of an expanded clone; other rows omit it.

>-|TRBV10-3|-|TRBJ1-5
CAISGFALRGNQPQHF
TGTGCCATCAGTGGGTTCGCTTTACGTGGCAATCAGCCCCAGCATTTT
>-|TRBV9|-|TRBJ1-1
CASSVATEGPEAFF
TGTGCCAGCAGCGTAGCGACAGAGGGCCCTGAAGCTTTCTTT
>-|TRBV2|-|TRBJ2-2
CASSDGQGTGELFF
TGTGCCAGCAGTGATGGCCAAGGCACCGGGGAGCTGTTTTTT
>-|TRBV5-4|-|TRBJ2-7
CASSSRDGFYEQYF
TGTGCCAGCAGCTCCCGGGACGGTTTCTACGAGCAGTACTTC
>TRBD1|TRBV6-6|-|TRBJ1-1
CASSITGQGTEAFF
TGTGCCAGCAGTATTACCGGACAGGGCACTGAAGCTTTCTTT
>TRBD1|TRBV5-5|-|TRBJ2-7
CASSSDRDYEQYF
TGTGCCAGCAGCTCCGACAGGGACTACGAGCAGTACTTC
>-|TRBV5-1|-|TRBJ2-1
CASSPGDTSYNEQFF
TGCGCCAGCAGCCCAGGGGACACCTCCTACAATGAGCAGTTCTTC
>-|TRBV6-6|-|TRBJ1-2
CASTLQAAFNYGYTF
TGTGCCAGCACCCTACAGGCAGCCTTCAACTATGGCTACACCTTC
>-|TRBV5-1|-|TRBJ2-3
CASSHRNLQGPTDTQYF
TGCGCCAGCAGCCATCGGAACCTACAGGGCCCCACAGATACGCAGTATTTT
>-|TRBV30|-|TRBJ2-7
CAWTYEGGEQYF
TGTGCCTGGACCTACGAGGGGGGAGAGCAGTACTTC
>-|TRBV5-1|-|TRBJ1-2
CASSLDSSYGYTF
TGCGCCAGCAGCTTGGACAGTAGCTATGGCTACACCTTC
>-|TRBV5-1|-|TRBJ2-2
CASSLRGRDRANTGELFF
TGCGCCAGCAGCTTGCGCGGTAGGGATAGGGCGAACACCGGGGAGCTGTTTTTT
>-|TRBV5-1|-|TRBJ2-1
CASSLSGSYNEQFF
TGCGCCAGCAGCTTGTCGGGGTCCTACAATGAGCAGTTCTTC
>TRBD1|TRBV25-1|-|TRBJ1-6
CASSESGGVYNSPLHF
TGTGCCAGCAGTGAATCAGGGGGCGTCTATAATTCACCCCTCCACTTT
>-|TRBV2|once|TRBJ2-1
CASKGQLRASSYNEQFF
TGTGCCAGCAAAGGACAGTTAAGAGCCTCCTCCTACAATGAGCAGTTCTTC
>-|TRBV27|-|TRBJ1-3
CASSSRGGISGNTIYF
TGTGCCAGCAGTTCCCGAGGGGGAATCTCTGGAAACACCATATATTTT
>-|TRBV5-6|-|TRBJ2-1
CASSFRGSGYNEQFF
TGTGCCAGCAGCTTCCGGGGTAGCGGATACAATGAGCAGTTCTTC
>-|TRBV5-6|-|TRBJ2-5
CASSFSVETQYF
TGTGCCAGCAGCTTTTCGGTGGAGACCCAGTACTTC
>-|TRBV5-1|-|TRBJ2-5
CASSLGGRGAQETQYF
TGCGCCAGCAGCTTGGGGGGGCGGGGAGCCCAAGAGACCCAGTACTTC
>TRBD1|TRBV25-1|-|TRBJ2-3
CASSHIRGSTDTQYF
TGTGCCAGCAGTCACATCAGGGGGAGCACAGATACGCAGTATTTT
>TRBD2|TRBV4-2|-|TRBJ2-7
CASSQALGLAGAHEQYF
TGTGCCAGCAGCCAAGCTTTAGGACTAGCGGGGGCCCACGAGCAGTACTTC
>-|TRBV9|-|TRBJ1-2
CASSVDTGYGYTF
TGTGCCAGCAGCGTAGATACGGGCTATGGCTACACCTTC
>TRBD1|TRBV5-4|-|TRBJ1-1
CASSLPDRDTEAFF
TGTGCCAGCAGCCTCCCGGACAGGGACACTGAAGCTTTCTTT
>TRBD1|TRBV30|-|TRBJ2-2
CAWRQGPITGELFF
TGTGCCTGGAGACAGGGGCCTATCACCGGGGAGCTGTTTTTT
>-|TRBV6-1|-|TRBJ1-1
CASSEPLEAFF
TGTGCCAGCAGTGAACCACTTGAAGCTTTCTTT
>TRBD1|TRBV19|-|TRBJ2-7
CASSDRTGFYEQYF
TGTGCCAGTAGTGACCGGACAGGGTTCTACGAGCAGTACTTC
>-|TRBV28|-|TRBJ2-1
CASKKSPGTLNEQFF
TGTGCCAGCAAAAAATCCCCCGGGACTCTCAATGAGCAGTTCTTC
>-|TRBV19|-|TRBJ1-4
CASSIEGAMTNEKLFF
TGTGCCAGTAGTATAGAAGGGGCAATGACTAATGAAAAACTGTTTTTT
>-|TRBV4-1|-|TRBJ1-4
CASSQAEGTLGEKLFF
TGCGCCAGCAGCCAAGCCGAGGGGACTCTGGGAGAAAAACTGTTTTTT
>TRBD2|TRBV19|-|TRBJ2-6
CASTPSGGHGANVLTF
TGTGCCAGTACCCCATCGGGGGGGCACGGGGCCAACGTCCTGACTTTC
>TRBD1|TRBV7-2|-|TRBJ1-1
CASSLDRGLFPIMNTEAFF
TGTGCCAGCAGCTTAGATAGGGGGCTGTTTCCCATTATGAACACTGAAGCTTTCTTT
>-|TRBV4-3|-|TRBJ1-5
CASSQAASNQPQHF
TGCGCCAGCAGCCAGGCAGCTAGCAATCAGCCCCAGCATTTT
>-|TRBV2|-|TRBJ1-6
CASLFRAYNSPLHF
TGTGCCAGCCTCTTCCGGGCCTATAATTCACCCCTCCACTTT
>TRBD1|TRBV18|-|TRBJ1-3
CASSPSRGLGNTIYF
TGTGCCAGCTCACCAAGCAGGGGGCTTGGAAACACCATATATTTT
>TRBD1|TRBV5-1|-|TRBJ1-2
CASSFSAGTGDGYTF
TGCGCCAGCAGCTTTTCCGCCGGGACAGGGGATGGCTACACCTTC
>-|TRBV19|-|TRBJ1-4
CASSGIGREREKLFF
TGTGCCAGTAGTGGAATTGGGAGGGAGCGGGAAAAACTGTTTTTT
>-|TRBV18|-|TRBJ1-6
CASSPYTGTNSPLHF
TGTGCCAGCTCACCCTATACAGGGACTAATTCACCCCTCCACTTT
>-|TRBV6-4|-|TRBJ2-7
CASSLDRQSEQYF
TGTGCCAGCAGCCTCGATCGACAGAGCGAGCAGTACTTC
>-|TRBV7-2|-|TRBJ2-3
CASSFTDTQYF
TGTGCCAGCAGTTTCACAGATACGCAGTATTTT
>-|TRBV28|-|TRBJ1-4
CASTGGATNEKLFF
TGTGCCAGCACCGGCGGAGCAACTAATGAAAAACTGTTTTTT
>-|TRBV7-3|-|TRBJ2-3
CASSINAGADTQYF
TGTGCCAGCAGCATCAACGCCGGAGCAGATACGCAGTATTTT
>TRBD1|TRBV11-3|-|TRBJ2-7
CASSHLTQGRNYEQYF
TGTGCCAGCAGCCACCTCACACAGGGGCGAAACTACGAGCAGTACTTC
>-|TRBV9|-|TRBJ1-2
CASSVQRWGSYGYTF
TGTGCCAGCAGCGTACAAAGATGGGGCAGCTATGGCTACACCTTC
>TRBD1|TRBV13|-|TRBJ2-1
CASSLPPGQGSYNEQFF
TGTGCCAGCAGCTTACCCCCGGGACAGGGCTCCTACAATGAGCAGTTCTTC
>TRBD2|TRBV7-2|-|TRBJ2-7
CASSLAGRRGTTYEQYF
TGTGCCAGCAGCTTAGCGGGTAGGCGGGGGACCACCTACGAGCAGTACTTC
>-|TRBV11-3|-|TRBJ2-6
CASSLGGSGSGANVLTF
TGTGCCAGCAGCTTAGGTGGGAGCGGTTCGGGGGCCAACGTCCTGACTTTC